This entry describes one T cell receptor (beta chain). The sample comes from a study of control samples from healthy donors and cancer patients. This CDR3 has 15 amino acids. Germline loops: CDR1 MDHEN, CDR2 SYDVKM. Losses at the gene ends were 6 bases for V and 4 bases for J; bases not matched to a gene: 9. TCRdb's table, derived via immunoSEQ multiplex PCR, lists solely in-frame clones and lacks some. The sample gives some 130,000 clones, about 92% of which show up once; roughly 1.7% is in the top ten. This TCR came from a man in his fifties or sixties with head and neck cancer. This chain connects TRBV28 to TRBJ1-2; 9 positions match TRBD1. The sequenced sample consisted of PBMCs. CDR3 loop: CASRPGTGLFYGYTF. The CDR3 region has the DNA TGTGCCAGCAGGCCCGGGACAGGGCTTTTCTATGGCTACACCTTC.